This TCR beta chain is drawn from a study of identical twins. Regarding the study as a whole: Abundant cord blood beta clonotypes carried fewer insertions; memory repertoires showed none.

MiXCR, run by TCRdb on the 5' RACE reads, gives a single entry per CDR3 protein. The repertoire holds 300,000 to 400,000 distinct CDR3 sequences, with roughly an eighth as singletons. The CDR3 is made up of 14 amino acids. Trimming at V came to 5 bases and at J to 1 base, leaving 3 bases not matched to a gene. Germline V gene lookup returns CDR1 MNHNS and CDR2 SASEGT. A word on this clonotype: Its antigen is unknown.

These data were likewise used in another study, on yellow fever vaccine responses in identical twins.

The chain is built from TRBV6-1 and TRBJ1-2; 8 nucleotides line up with TRBD1. This sequence originates from a woman aged 18-29 years in good health. Source material: CD8+ T cells sorted from blood. CDR3 in amino acids: CASSQTGDNYGYTF. The CDR3 DNA is TGTGCCAGCAGTCAGACAGGGGATAACTATGGCTACACCTTC.